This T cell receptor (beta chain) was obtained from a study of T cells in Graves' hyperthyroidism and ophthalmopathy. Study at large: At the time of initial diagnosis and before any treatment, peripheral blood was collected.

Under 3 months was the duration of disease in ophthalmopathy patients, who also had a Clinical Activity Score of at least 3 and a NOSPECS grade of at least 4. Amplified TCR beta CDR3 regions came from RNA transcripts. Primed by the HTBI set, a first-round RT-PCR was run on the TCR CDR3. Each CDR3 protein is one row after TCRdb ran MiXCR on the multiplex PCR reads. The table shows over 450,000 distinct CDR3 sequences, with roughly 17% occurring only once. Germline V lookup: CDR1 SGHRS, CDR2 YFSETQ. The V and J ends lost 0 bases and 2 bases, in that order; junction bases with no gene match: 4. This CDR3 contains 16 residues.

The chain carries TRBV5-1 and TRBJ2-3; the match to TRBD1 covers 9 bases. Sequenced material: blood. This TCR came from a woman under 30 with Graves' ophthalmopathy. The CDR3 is CASSLADRGSTDTQYF. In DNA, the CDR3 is TGCGCCAGCAGCTTGGCCGACAGGGGGTCCACAGATACGCAGTATTTT.